This T cell receptor (beta chain) was identified in a study of blood T cell repertoires in COVID-19. Overall study context: Acute and convalescent COVID-19 specimens originated in the United States, Italy and Spain. PBMCs, B-cell-depleted T cells, or T cells provided the cDNA or gDNA that made up the material.

Authors' processing steps: From reference gene primer amplification, estimates of nucleated cell counts were derived. Only in-frame clones appear in the TCRdb table, and some are missing; sequencing was by immunoSEQ multiplex PCR. From that table come the V and J calls and clone size; the DNA was used to work out D and trimming. This table holds 250,000 to 350,000 clones, about nine tenths found once. The CDR3 consists of 14 residues. Germline V gene data show CDR1 as SGHVS and CDR2 as FQNEAQ. Deletions cut 5 bases from V and 1 base from J, with 12 bases between. Sequencing was carried out using peripheral blood. The TCR was taken from a woman aged 45-59 years who had recovered from COVID-19. The chain combines TRBV7-8 with TRBJ2-7; perhaps TRBD1 as D (6 bases). The CDR3 coding sequence is TGTGCCAGCAGCAAAGAGGACAGTTCCTACGAGCAGTACTTC. Encoded protein: CASSKEDSSYEQYF.